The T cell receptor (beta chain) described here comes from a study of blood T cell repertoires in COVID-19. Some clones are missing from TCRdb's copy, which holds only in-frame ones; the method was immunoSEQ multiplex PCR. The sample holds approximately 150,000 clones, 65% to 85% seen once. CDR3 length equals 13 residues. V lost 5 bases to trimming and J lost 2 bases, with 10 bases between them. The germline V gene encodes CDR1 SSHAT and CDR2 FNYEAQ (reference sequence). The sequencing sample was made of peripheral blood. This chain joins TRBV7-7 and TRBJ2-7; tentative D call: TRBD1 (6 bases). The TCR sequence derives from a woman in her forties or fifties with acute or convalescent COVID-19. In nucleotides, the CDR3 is TGTGCCAGCAGCACCGGACAGACCTACGAGCAGTACTTC. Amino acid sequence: CASSTGQTYEQYF.